These 7 T cell receptor beta chains were sequenced from one sample in a study of blood T cell repertoires in COVID-19. Only in-frame clones appear in the TCRdb table, and some are missing; sequencing was by immunoSEQ multiplex PCR. The table lists fewer than 350,000 clones, around 90% of them singletons, with roughly 2% in the top ten. Sequencing used PBMCs or T cells enriched from blood (not recorded which). The receptors were gathered from a woman aged 40-49 years with acute COVID-19.

This clone was detected only once. CDR3 protein: CASSQDVGGTGGLRGEKLFF. The CDR3 nucleotides are TGCGCCAGCAGCCAAGATGTAGGGGGGACAGGGGGCCTTCGGGGTGAAAAACTGTTTTTT. The chain combines TRBV4-1 with TRBJ1-4, with TRBD1 matching over 12 bases. The V segment lost 0 bases and the J segment 7 bases; nucleotides outside the gene matches: 15. This CDR3 is 20 amino acids long. Germline CDR1 MGHRA, CDR2 YSYEKL.

The CDR3 sequence: CANPMALAVNSNQPQHF. The CDR3 DNA sequence: TGCGCCAACCCAATGGCCCTGGCAGTGAATAGCAATCAGCCCCAGCATTTT. This chain uses TRBV10-1 with TRBJ1-5; no clear D gene. This CDR3 is built from 17 residues. Germline assignment: CDR1 WNHNN and CDR2 SYGVQD (reference sequence). V was shortened by 10 bases and J by 0 bases, with 22 bases between the two germline ends.

The chain couples TRBV2 to TRBJ1-2, with 9 positions matching TRBD1. This CDR3 has 12 amino acids. V gave up 9 bases and J gave up 4 bases; unmatched junction bases: 3. CDR1 and CDR2 (germline): SNHLY, FYNNEI. The CDR3 loop is CARQGASYGYTF. The DNA of the CDR3 is TGTGCCAGACAGGGGGCGAGCTATGGCTACACCTTC. Supplemented by reference TRBV2 and TRBJ1-2, the full variable domain reads EPEVTQTPSHQVTQMGQEVILRCVPISNHLYFYWYRQILGQKVEFLVSFYNNEISEKSEIFDDQFSVERPDGSNFTLKIRSTKLEDSAMYFCARQGASYGYTFGSGTRLTVV.

The chain employs TRBV7-3 and TRBJ2-1; no firm D call. The V end was cut by 5 bases, the J end by 0 bases, with 11 bases between. Germline lookup yields CDR1 SGHTA and CDR2 FQGTGA. The CDR3 spans 15 residues. Here the CDR3 reads CASSPRADSYNEQFF. In nucleotides, the CDR3 is TGTGCCAGCAGCCCCCGAGCCGACTCCTACAATGAGCAGTTCTTC.

V usage is TRBV9 and J usage is TRBJ1-2; D is uncertain. CDR3 length: 14 residues. Trimming pared 3 bases from V and 8 bases from J, leaving 17 bases between. CDR1 and CDR2 from the germline V gene are SGDLS and YYNGEE. Written as DNA, the CDR3 is TGTGCCAGCAGCGCACCGGGAGGTTCGGGAGGCTACACCTTC. Protein: CASSAPGGSGGYTF.

The chain combines TRBV5-6 with TRBJ2-3; TRBD2 agrees at 7 bases. J gave up 0 bases and V 4 bases, and 14 bases lay outside the gene matches. CDR3 length equals 18 residues. Germline V gene sequence: CDR1 SGHDT, CDR2 YYEEEE. The CDR3 spells CASSTTSRQETSTDTQYF. The CDR3 DNA reads TGTGCCAGCAGCACGACTAGCCGTCAGGAGACTAGCACAGATACGCAGTATTTT.

The rearrangement joins TRBV7-6 to TRBJ2-5; 8 bases fit TRBD1. The length of the CDR3 is 15 residues. Germline CDR1 SGHVS, CDR2 FNYEAQ. The V and J ends lost 2 bases and 4 bases, in that order; junction bases with no gene match: 6. The CDR3 coding sequence is TGTGCCAGCAGCTTACCAGGGGGCGCAGGAGAGACCCAGTACTTC. This sequence encodes CASSLPGGAGETQYF.